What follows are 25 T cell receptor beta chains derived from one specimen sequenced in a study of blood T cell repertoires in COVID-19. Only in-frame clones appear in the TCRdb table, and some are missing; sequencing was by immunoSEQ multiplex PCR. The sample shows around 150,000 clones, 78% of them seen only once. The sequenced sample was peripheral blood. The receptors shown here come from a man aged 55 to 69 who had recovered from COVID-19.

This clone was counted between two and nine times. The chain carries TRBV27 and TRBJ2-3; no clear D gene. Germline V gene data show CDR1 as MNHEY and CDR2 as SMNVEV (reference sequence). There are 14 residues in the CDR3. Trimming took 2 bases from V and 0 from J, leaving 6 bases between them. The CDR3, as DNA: TGTGCCAGCAGTTTACAGTGGAGCACAGATACGCAGTATTTT. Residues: CASSLQWSTDTQYF.

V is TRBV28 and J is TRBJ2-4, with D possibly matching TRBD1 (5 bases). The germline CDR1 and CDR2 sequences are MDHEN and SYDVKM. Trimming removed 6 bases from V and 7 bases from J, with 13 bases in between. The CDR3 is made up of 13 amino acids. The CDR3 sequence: CASSLTGRNIQYF. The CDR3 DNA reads TGTGCCAGCAGCCTAACAGGAAGGAACATTCAGTACTTC.

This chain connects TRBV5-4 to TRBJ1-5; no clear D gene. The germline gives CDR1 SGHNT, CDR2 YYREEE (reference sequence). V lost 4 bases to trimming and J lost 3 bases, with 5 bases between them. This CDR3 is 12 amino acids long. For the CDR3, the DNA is TGTGCCAGCAGCGGCCCCAATCAGCCCCAGCATTTT. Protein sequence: CASSGPNQPQHF. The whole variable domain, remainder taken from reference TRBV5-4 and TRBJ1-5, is ETGVTQSPTHLIKTRGQQVTLRCSSQSGHNTVSWYQQALGQGPQFIFQYYREEENGRGNFPPRFSGLQFPNYSSELNVNALELDDSALYLCASSGPNQPQHFGDGTRLSIL.

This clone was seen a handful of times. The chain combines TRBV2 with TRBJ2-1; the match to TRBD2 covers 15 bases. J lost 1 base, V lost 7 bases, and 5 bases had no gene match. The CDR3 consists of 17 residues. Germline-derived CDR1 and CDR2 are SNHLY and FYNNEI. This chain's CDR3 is CASTTGLAGGSYNEQFF. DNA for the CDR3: TGTGCCAGCACCACGGGACTAGCGGGAGGATCCTACAATGAGCAGTTCTTC. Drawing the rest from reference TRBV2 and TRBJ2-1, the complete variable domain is EPEVTQTPSHQVTQMGQEVILRCVPISNHLYFYWYRQILGQKVEFLVSFYNNEISEKSEIFDDQFSVERPDGSNFTLKIRSTKLEDSAMYFCASTTGLAGGSYNEQFFGPGTRLTVL.

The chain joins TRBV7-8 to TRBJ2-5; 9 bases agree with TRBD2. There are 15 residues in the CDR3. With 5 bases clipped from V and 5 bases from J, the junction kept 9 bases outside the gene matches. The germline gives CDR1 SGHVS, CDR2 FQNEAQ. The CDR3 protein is CASSRAGGPQETQYF. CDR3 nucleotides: TGTGCCAGCAGCCGGGCGGGGGGGCCGCAGGAGACCCAGTACTTC.

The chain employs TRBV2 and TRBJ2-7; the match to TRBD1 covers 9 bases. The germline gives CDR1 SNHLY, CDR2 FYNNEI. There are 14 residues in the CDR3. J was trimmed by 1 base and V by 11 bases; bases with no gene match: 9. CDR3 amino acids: CASLTGTGSYEQYF. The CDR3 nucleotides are TGTGCCTCCCTCACCGGGACAGGGTCCTACGAGCAGTACTTC.

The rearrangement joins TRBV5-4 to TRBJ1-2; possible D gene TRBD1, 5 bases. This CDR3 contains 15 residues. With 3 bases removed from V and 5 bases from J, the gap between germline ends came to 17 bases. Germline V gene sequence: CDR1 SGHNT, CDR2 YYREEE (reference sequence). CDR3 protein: CASSSPGRAGYGYTF. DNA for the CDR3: TGTGCCAGCAGCTCCCCGGGACGAGCGGGGTATGGCTACACCTTC.

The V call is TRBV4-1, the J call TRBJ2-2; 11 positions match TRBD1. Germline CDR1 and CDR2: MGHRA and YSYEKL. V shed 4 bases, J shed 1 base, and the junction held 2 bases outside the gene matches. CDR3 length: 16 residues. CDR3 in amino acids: CASSLGTGGNTGELFF. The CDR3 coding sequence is TGCGCCAGCAGCCTGGGGACAGGGGGGAACACCGGGGAGCTGTTTTTT.

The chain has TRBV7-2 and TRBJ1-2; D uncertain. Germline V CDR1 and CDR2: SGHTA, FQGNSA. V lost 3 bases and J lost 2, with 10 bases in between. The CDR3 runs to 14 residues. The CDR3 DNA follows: TGTGCCAGCAGCTTCGCACGGGGAAACTATGGCTACACCTTC. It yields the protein CASSFARGNYGYTF.

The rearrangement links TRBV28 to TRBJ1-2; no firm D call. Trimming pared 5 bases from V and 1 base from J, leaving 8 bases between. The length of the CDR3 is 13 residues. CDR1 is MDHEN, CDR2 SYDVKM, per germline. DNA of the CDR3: TGTGCCAGCAGTCTACAGAGTAACTATGGCTACACCTTC. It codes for CASSLQSNYGYTF.

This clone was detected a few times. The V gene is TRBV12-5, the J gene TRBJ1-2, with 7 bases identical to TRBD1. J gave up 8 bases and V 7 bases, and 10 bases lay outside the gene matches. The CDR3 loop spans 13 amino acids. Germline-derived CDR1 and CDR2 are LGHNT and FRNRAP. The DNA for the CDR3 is TGTGCTAGTGCCGCTGATCCGGGACAGGGCTACACCTTC. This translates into CASAADPGQGYTF.

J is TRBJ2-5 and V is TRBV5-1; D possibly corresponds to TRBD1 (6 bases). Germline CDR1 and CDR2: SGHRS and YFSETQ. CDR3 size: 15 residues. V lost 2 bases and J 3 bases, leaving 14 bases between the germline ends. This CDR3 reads CASSFTTPGEETQYF. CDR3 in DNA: TGCGCCAGCAGCTTCACCACCCCAGGGGAAGAGACCCAGTACTTC.

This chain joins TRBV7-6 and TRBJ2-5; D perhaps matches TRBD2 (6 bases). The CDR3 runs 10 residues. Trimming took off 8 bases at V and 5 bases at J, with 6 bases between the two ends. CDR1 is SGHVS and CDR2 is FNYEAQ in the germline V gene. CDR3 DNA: TGTGCCAGCGGGGGGGAGACCCAGTACTTC. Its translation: CASGGETQYF.

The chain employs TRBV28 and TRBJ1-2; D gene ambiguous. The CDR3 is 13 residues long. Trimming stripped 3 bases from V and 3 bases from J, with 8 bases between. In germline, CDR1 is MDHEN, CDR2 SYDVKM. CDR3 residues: CASSLPGHYGYTF. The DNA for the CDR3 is TGTGCCAGCAGTTTGCCAGGCCACTATGGCTACACCTTC.

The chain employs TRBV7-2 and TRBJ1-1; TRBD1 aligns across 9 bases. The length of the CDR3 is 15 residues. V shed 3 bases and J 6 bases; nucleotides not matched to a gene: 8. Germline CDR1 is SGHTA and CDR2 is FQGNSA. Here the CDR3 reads CASSFGTGRSSEAFF. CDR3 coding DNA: TGTGCCAGCAGCTTCGGGACAGGGAGGAGCTCTGAAGCTTTCTTT.

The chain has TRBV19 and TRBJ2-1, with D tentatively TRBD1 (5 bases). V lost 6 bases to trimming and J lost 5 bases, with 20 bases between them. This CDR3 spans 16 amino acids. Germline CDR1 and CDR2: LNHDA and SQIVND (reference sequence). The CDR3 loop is CASSPKGLGRDNEQFF. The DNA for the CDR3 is TGTGCCAGTAGCCCCAAAGGCCTCGGCAGGGACAATGAGCAGTTCTTC.

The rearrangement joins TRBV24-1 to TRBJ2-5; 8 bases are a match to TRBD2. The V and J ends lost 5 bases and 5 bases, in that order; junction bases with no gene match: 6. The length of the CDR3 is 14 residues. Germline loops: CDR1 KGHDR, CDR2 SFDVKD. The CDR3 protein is CATSASGGLETQYF. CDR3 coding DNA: TGTGCCACCAGTGCGAGCGGGGGCCTGGAGACCCAGTACTTC.

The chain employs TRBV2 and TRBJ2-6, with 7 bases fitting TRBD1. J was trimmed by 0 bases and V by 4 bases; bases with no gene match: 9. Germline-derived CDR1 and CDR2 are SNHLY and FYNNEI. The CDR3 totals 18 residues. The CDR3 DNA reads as TGTGCCAGCAGTGTAGGGGGCAAGGGGCTCTCTGGGGCCAACGTCCTGACTTTC. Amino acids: CASSVGGKGLSGANVLTF.

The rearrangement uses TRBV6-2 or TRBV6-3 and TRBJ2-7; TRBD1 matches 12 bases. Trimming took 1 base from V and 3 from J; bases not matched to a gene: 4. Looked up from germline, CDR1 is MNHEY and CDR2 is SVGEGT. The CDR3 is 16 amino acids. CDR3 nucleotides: TGTGCCAGCAGTTACTTGGGACAGGGGGCGGACTACGAGCAGTACTTC. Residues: CASSYLGQGADYEQYF.

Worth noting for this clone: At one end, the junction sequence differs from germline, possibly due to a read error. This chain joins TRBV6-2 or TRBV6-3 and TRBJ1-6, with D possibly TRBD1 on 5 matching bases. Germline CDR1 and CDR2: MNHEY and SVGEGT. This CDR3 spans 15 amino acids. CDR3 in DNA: TGTGTCAGCAGTTATGGGACTGAGTATAATTCACCCCTCCACTTT. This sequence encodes CVSSYGTEYNSPLHF.

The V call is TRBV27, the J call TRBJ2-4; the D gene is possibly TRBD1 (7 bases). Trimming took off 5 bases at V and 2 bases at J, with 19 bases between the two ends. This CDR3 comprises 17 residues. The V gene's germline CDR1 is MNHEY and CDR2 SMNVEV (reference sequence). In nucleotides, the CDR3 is TGTGCCAGCAGTCCCCGAGTGGAGGGGGCGACCAAAAACATTCAGTACTTC. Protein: CASSPRVEGATKNIQYF.

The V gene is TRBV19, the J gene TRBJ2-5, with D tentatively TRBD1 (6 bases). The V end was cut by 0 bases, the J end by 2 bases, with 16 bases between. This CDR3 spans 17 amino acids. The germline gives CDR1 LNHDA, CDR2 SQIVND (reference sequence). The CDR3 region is CASSIDGKTGHQETQYF. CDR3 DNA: TGTGCCAGTAGTATAGATGGGAAGACAGGCCATCAAGAGACCCAGTACTTC.

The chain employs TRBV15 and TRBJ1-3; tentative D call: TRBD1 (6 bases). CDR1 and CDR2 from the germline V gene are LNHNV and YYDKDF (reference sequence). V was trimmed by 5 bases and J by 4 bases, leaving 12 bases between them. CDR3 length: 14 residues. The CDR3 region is CATSATGRGNTIYF. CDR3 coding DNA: TGTGCCACCAGCGCTACAGGGCGGGGAAACACCATATATTTT.

This chain's CDR3 is CASSQDFEVGDQPQHF. Here the CDR3 DNA reads TGCGCCAGCAGCCAAGATTTCGAGGTGGGTGATCAGCCCCAGCATTTT. The chain joins TRBV4-3 to TRBJ1-5; the D is unclear. The germline V gene has CDR1 LGHNA and CDR2 YSLEER. This CDR3 comprises 16 residues. Trimming removed 0 bases at V and 5 bases at J, with 14 bases between.

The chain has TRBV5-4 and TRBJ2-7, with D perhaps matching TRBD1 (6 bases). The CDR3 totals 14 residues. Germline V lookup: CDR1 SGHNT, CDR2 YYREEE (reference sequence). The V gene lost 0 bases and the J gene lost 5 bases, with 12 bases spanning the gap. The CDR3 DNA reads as TGTGCCAGCAGCTTGGGGGGGCGAAAGGACGAGCAGTACTTC. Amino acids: CASSLGGRKDEQYF. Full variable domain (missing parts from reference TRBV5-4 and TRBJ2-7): ETGVTQSPTHLIKTRGQQVTLRCSSQSGHNTVSWYQQALGQGPQFIFQYYREEENGRGNFPPRFSGLQFPNYSSELNVNALELDDSALYLCASSLGGRKDEQYFGPGTRLTVT.